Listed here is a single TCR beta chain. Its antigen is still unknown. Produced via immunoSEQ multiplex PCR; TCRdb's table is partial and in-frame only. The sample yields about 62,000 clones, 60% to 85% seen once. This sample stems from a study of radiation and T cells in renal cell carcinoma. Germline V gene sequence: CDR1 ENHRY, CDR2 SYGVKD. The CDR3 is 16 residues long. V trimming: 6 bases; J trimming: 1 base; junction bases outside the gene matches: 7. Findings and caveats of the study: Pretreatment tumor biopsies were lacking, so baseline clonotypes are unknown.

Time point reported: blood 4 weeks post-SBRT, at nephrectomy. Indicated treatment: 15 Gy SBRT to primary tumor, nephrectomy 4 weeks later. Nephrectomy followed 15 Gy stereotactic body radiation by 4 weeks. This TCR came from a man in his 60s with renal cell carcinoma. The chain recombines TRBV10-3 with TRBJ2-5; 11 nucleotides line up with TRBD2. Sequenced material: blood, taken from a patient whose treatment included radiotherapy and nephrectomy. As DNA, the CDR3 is TGTGCCATCAGCCCGCGAGGACTAGCGGGCCAAGAGACCCAGTACTTC. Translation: CAISPRGLAGQETQYF.